Reported below is one T cell receptor (beta chain). Second-dose intervals of approximately 4 or approximately 12 weeks were pooled. The source of the sample is a study of T cell responses to AZD1222 COVID-19 vaccine. Data came from immunoSEQ multiplex PCR; TCRdb stores just in-frame clones and leaves some out. The table shows roughly 200,000 clones, with approximately 90% occurring only once. The CDR3 is 13 residues long. The V end lost 2 bases, the J end lost 6 bases, and 8 bases lay between the germline ends. The V gene's germline CDR1 is ENHRY and CDR2 SYGVKD. The genes are TRBV10-3 and TRBJ2-1, with D possibly being TRBD1 (6 bases). The sample here was peripheral blood, taken 28 days after the second AZD1222 dose. The TCR originated in an adult who received the AZD1222 COVID-19 vaccine. Here the CDR3 reads CAISEVGGNEQFF. CDR3 bases: TGTGCCATCAGTGAGGTAGGGGGCAATGAGCAGTTCTTC.